Sequencing of this T cell receptor (beta chain) was carried out in a study of cytomegalovirus exposure and HLA in healthy donors. General observations from the study: Later work associated 16,951 TCR beta sequences with HLA alleles at 0.05 false discovery rate. Among immune exposure information, only CMV serostatus was available. Whilst most TCR sequences proved rare, a subset of public TCRs occurred across many donors.

Germline CDR1 SNHLY, CDR2 FYNNEI. The V end was cut by 6 bases, the J end by 3 bases, with 9 bases between. The CDR3 sequence is 12 residues long. 60 Vbeta and 13 Jbeta primers were used in PCR. Clones were sequenced by immunoSEQ multiplex PCR, and TCRdb holds only the in-frame ones, with some missing. Its clone listing holds 74,000 or so clones. Concerning this clone itself: Its target is unknown.

Sequencing was carried out using PBMCs. The V gene is TRBV2, the J gene TRBJ2-7; D possibly corresponds to TRBD2 (6 bases). The TCR sequence derives from a woman aged 55-70 years in good health and CMV-seronegative. The CDR3 loop is CASSKTSYEQYF. CDR3 in DNA: TGTGCCAGCAGCAAGACTAGCTACGAGCAGTACTTC.